This record concerns one T cell receptor beta chain sequence. This record belongs to a study of blood T cell repertoires in COVID-19. Sequenced by immunoSEQ multiplex PCR; TCRdb stores in-frame clones only, minus some. The sample comprises 110,000 to 150,000 clones, roughly 91% of which are singletons, and about 2.9% rests with the top ten. Trimming removed 3 bases at V and 9 bases at J, with 6 bases between. The germline gives CDR1 ENHRY, CDR2 SYGVKD. The CDR3 loop spans 11 amino acids. The receptor was derived from a man between 60 and 70 years old with active or convalescent COVID-19. The sample comprised peripheral blood. V usage is TRBV10-3 and J usage is TRBJ1-5, with D tentatively TRBD1 (5 bases). CDR3: CAISDTGPQHF. CDR3 bases: TGTGCCATCAGTGACACAGGGCCCCAGCATTTT.